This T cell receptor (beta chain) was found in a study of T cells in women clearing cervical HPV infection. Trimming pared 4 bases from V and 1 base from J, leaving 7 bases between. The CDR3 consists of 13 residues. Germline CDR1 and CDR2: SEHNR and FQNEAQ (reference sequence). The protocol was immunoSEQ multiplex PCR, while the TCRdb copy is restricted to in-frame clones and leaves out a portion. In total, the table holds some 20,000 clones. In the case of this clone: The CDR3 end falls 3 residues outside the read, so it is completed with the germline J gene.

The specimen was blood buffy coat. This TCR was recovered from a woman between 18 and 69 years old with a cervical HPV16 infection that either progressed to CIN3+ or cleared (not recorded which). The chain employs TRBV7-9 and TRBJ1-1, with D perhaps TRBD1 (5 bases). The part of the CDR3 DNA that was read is TGTGCCAGCAGCTCCCAGGGGAACACTGAA. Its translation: CASSSQGNTE. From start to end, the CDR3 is CASSSQGNTEAFF.